This is a list of T cell receptor beta chains from one sample in a study of cytomegalovirus exposure and HLA in healthy donors. The repertoire was sequenced with immunoSEQ multiplex PCR; TCRdb's copy has only in-frame clones and lacks some. The sample includes about 130,000 clones, roughly 89% of them seen just once. The sample taken for sequencing was PBMCs. The receptors here all came from a woman aged 18-35 years in good health and CMV-seropositive. Each CDR3 is given without its conserved first and last residue.

v_gene,CDR3aa
TRBV18,ASSRPSGQPQH
TRBV28,ASSPPGGYSSREQY
TRBV19,ASSMTGASEKLF
TRBV19,ASSTDRGNVYGYT
TRBV10-2,ASSRSDGNEKLF
TRBV7-8,AGGGGRQETQY
TRBV28,ASRGLGQEQF
TRBV7-2,ASSLTLTGGYGYT
TRBV27,ASSSLLSGNEQF
TRBV29-1,SVVWLAGDFQETQY
TRBV11-2,ASSRDRVGHSPLH
TRBV11-2,ASRQPGTSLKETQY
TRBV28,ASSLIQGRETQY
TRBV4-1,ASSLLIKRGYEQY
TRBV29-1,SGDRVGETQY
TRBV19,ASRSGTGEVETQY
TRBV5-1,ASSSIRGQVNTEAF